One and the same sample provided the 22 T cell receptor beta chains below, sequenced in a study of identical twins. TCRdb reprocessed the 5' RACE reads via MiXCR and lists one record per CDR3 protein. Here the sample spans 350,000 to 450,000 distinct CDR3 sequences, around a sixth being singletons. Sequencing was performed on naive T cells sorted from blood. These receptors originate from a man aged 45-65 years in good health.

This clonotype appeared a few times. CDR3 sequence reads: CSAGGTSVSDTQYF. The CDR3 DNA is TGCAGTGCTGGAGGGACTAGCGTTTCAGATACGCAGTATTTT. The J gene is TRBJ2-3, the V gene TRBV20-1; 10 bases agree with TRBD2. The CDR3 is 14 amino acids. Germline V gives CDR1 DFQATT, CDR2 SNEGSKA (reference sequence). Trimming removed 5 bases from V and 4 bases from J; junction bases left unmatched: 6.

The V call is TRBV12-3 or TRBV12-4, the J call TRBJ2-1, with D tentatively TRBD1 or TRBD2 (5 bases each). This CDR3 has 15 residues. Trimming left V 4 bases short and J 7 bases short, with 17 bases between. CDR3 region: CASSWERGSGNEQFF. CDR3 bases: TGTGCCAGCAGTTGGGAACGGGGCTCGGGGAATGAGCAGTTCTTC.

This clonotype has more than one count but fewer than ten. The CDR3 coding sequence is TGTGCCAGCAGCGAGGGCCTATCGCTCGACTACGAGCAGTACTTC. Amino acids: CASSEGLSLDYEQYF. V is TRBV9 and J is TRBJ2-7; D gene unclear. V was cut by 3 bases and J by 3 bases, with 16 bases left in between. The CDR3 consists of 15 residues. CDR1 is SGDLS, CDR2 YYNGEE, per germline.

This clonotype has only a few counts. V is TRBV15 and J is TRBJ1-5; no firm D call. Trimming cost V 0 bases and J 4 bases, with 16 bases left between them. In germline, CDR1 is LNHNV, CDR2 YYDKDF (reference sequence). This CDR3 comprises 17 residues. The CDR3 reads CATSRDYVGVGNQPQHF. The CDR3, as DNA: TGTGCCACCAGCAGAGATTACGTTGGGGTGGGTAATCAGCCCCAGCATTTT.

The chain links TRBV7-9 to TRBJ2-5; 12 bases are shared with TRBD2. This CDR3 spans 17 amino acids. The V gene's germline CDR1 is SEHNR and CDR2 FQNEAQ (reference sequence). V trimming: 4 bases; J trimming: 4 bases; junction bases outside the gene matches: 10. CDR3 DNA sequence: TGTGCCAGCAGCTCCGGACGCTTGACTAGCGGGGGAGAGACCCAGTACTTC. This encodes CASSSGRLTSGGETQYF. Combining the CDR3 with reference TRBV7-9 and TRBJ2-5 gives the whole variable domain DTGVSQNPRHKITKRGQNVTFRCDPISEHNRLYWYRQTLGQGPEFLTYFQNEAQLEKSRLLSDRFSAERPKGSFSTLEIQRTEQGDSAMYLCASSSGRLTSGGETQYFGPGTRLLVL.

V and J are TRBV5-1 and TRBJ1-5; no clear D gene. Germline V gene lookup returns CDR1 SGHRS and CDR2 YFSETQ. This CDR3 is 13 amino acids long. V was pared by 0 bases and J by 7 bases, with 8 bases between. The CDR3 region has the DNA TGCGCCAGCAGCTTGGATATTGGGCAGCCCCAGCATTTT. Its protein is CASSLDIGQPQHF.

The chain has TRBV7-2 and TRBJ2-5, with 9 positions matching TRBD2. V was pared by 0 bases and J by 1 base, with 9 bases of the junction left unmatched. The CDR3 extends over 18 amino acids. Germline assignment: CDR1 SGHTA and CDR2 FQGNSA. This CDR3 is CASSLALRKRGAQETQYF. Here the CDR3 DNA reads TGTGCCAGCAGCTTAGCGCTAAGGAAGCGGGGGGCCCAAGAGACCCAGTACTTC.

At least ten counts were recorded for this clonotype. This sequence joins TRBV5-1 and TRBJ2-2; D ambiguous. V was cut by 2 bases and J by 3 bases, with 5 bases left in between. This CDR3 comprises 13 residues. Germline V CDR1 and CDR2: SGHRS, YFSETQ. DNA for the CDR3: TGCGCCAGCAGCTTAAGGGACACCGGGGAGCTGTTTTTT. As protein: CASSLRDTGELFF.

This chain joins TRBV12-3 or TRBV12-4 and TRBJ2-1, with 11 positions matching TRBD2. The CDR3 has 15 residues. J was trimmed by 6 bases and V by 3 bases; bases with no gene match: 4. For the CDR3, the DNA is TGTGCCAGCAGTTTTCGACTAGCGGGAATCAATGAGCAGTTCTTC. Its translation is CASSFRLAGINEQFF.

This clonotype was recorded a few times. The rearrangement uses TRBV4-3 and TRBJ2-1; D is possibly TRBD2 (6 bases). The CDR3 extends over 14 amino acids. With 5 bases removed from V and 6 bases from J, the gap between germline ends came to 14 bases. Germline V gives CDR1 LGHNA, CDR2 YSLEER. The CDR3 is CASSGRGLANEQFF. The DNA of the CDR3 is TGCGCCAGCAGCGGACGGGGACTGGCCAATGAGCAGTTCTTC.

The V call is TRBV18, the J call TRBJ2-1, with a possible D match to TRBD2 (5 bases). The V gene's germline CDR1 is KGHSH and CDR2 LQKENI. The CDR3 spans 13 residues. Trimming stripped 4 bases from V and 6 bases from J, with 10 bases between. The CDR3 is CASSLIALNEQFF. Here the CDR3 DNA reads TGTGCCAGCTCACTAATAGCGCTCAATGAGCAGTTCTTC.

This clonotype was counted only a few times. The rearrangement uses TRBV3-1 and TRBJ2-7; 8 bases map to TRBD2. The CDR3 contains 14 residues. V dropped 3 bases and J dropped 6; count of bases not matched to a gene: 7. Germline CDR1 and CDR2: LGHDT and YNNKEL (reference sequence). The CDR3 DNA reads as TGTGCCAGCAGCCATCGGCGGGAGGTGAGCGAGCAGTACTTC. Encoded protein: CASSHRREVSEQYF.

There are many counts of this clonotype. The chain uses TRBV25-1 and TRBJ1-2, with a weak D call TRBD1 (6 bases). The germline gives CDR1 MGHDK, CDR2 SYGVNS. The CDR3 runs 13 residues. The germline V and J ends were trimmed by 3 bases and 7 bases, with 12 bases remaining between them. The CDR3 protein is CASSETGAGGYTF. The CDR3 DNA reads as TGTGCCAGCAGTGAGACAGGCGCCGGTGGCTACACCTTC.

This chain connects TRBV25-1 to TRBJ1-5; D may be TRBD1 (5 bases). V gave up 6 bases and J gave up 2 bases, with 11 bases separating them. Germline-derived CDR1 and CDR2 are MGHDK and SYGVNS. This CDR3 is 14 amino acids long. CDR3 region: CASSQTGRNQPQHF. The DNA for the CDR3 is TGTGCCAGCAGCCAGACGGGGCGCAATCAGCCCCAGCATTTT. The complete variable domain, with remaining parts taken from reference TRBV25-1 and TRBJ1-5, reads EADIYQTPRYLVIGTGKKITLECSQTMGHDKMYWYQQDPGMELHLIHYSYGVNSTEKGDLSSESTVSRIRTEHFPLTLESARPSHTSQYLCASSQTGRNQPQHFGDGTRLSIL.

In its sample, this clonotype was seen a few times. The CDR3 sequence is CASSIRQDRNTEAFF. The CDR3 region has the DNA TGTGCCAGCAGCATAAGACAGGACCGCAACACTGAAGCTTTCTTT. The chain is built from TRBV7-2 and TRBJ1-1; maybe TRBD1 (6 bases). CDR1 and CDR2 from the germline V gene are SGHTA and FQGNSA. The CDR3 consists of 15 residues. With 5 bases removed from V and 2 bases from J, the gap between germline ends came to 15 bases.

V and J are TRBV24-1 and TRBJ2-3; either TRBD1 or TRBD2 may fit D (5 bases each). V was clipped by 4 bases and J by 5 bases, with 12 bases between them. This CDR3 spans 14 amino acids. Looked up from germline, CDR1 is KGHDR and CDR2 is SFDVKD. The CDR3 here is CATSDSGPRDTQYF. In DNA form, the CDR3 reads TGTGCCACCAGTGACTCGGGACCGCGAGATACGCAGTATTTT.

The V gene is TRBV10-3, the J gene TRBJ2-7, with 8 bases identical to TRBD1. Germline V gives CDR1 ENHRY, CDR2 SYGVKD. With V trimmed by 5 bases and J by 3 bases, 6 bases remained unmatched. CDR3 length: 14 residues. DNA for the CDR3: TGTGCCATCAGTCGGACAGGGCTAGGCTACGAGCAGTACTTC. Amino acid sequence: CAISRTGLGYEQYF.

The V call is TRBV20-1, the J call TRBJ2-7, with no clear D. This CDR3 is built from 15 residues. Germline CDR1 and CDR2: DFQATT and SNEGSKA (reference sequence). The V and J ends lost 0 bases and 4 bases respectively, with 16 bases between them. The CDR3 sequence: CSARDIGGDVYEQYF. DNA for the CDR3: TGCAGTGCTAGAGACATAGGTGGCGATGTATACGAGCAGTACTTC.

This clonotype came up a few times. The V call is TRBV6-2 or TRBV6-3, the J call TRBJ1-6; 10 bases map to TRBD1. The CDR3 is 15 residues long. CDR1 is MNHEY, CDR2 SVGEGT, per germline. J gave up 9 bases and V 5 bases, and 7 bases lay outside the gene matches. The CDR3 coding sequence is TGTGCCAGCAGTACCCAGGGACAGGGGAGTTCACCCCTCCACTTT. This sequence encodes CASSTQGQGSSPLHF.

This chain joins TRBV28 and TRBJ2-1; D may be TRBD1 (5 bases). Germline-derived CDR1 and CDR2 are MDHEN and SYDVKM. This CDR3 comprises 15 residues. The V end was cut by 5 bases, the J end by 0 bases, with 11 bases between. The CDR3 is CASSPWGSSYNEQFF. In nucleotides, the CDR3 is TGTGCCAGCAGTCCCTGGGGCAGCTCCTACAATGAGCAGTTCTTC.

The sample holds a few counts of this clonotype. The chain uses TRBV25-1 and TRBJ2-1; TRBD1 agrees at 8 bases. With V trimmed by 6 bases and J by 5 bases, 18 bases remained unmatched. The CDR3 has 18 residues. Germline assignment: CDR1 MGHDK and CDR2 SYGVNS. CDR3 loop: CASRDNPGRGLLNNEQFF. The CDR3 DNA follows: TGTGCCAGCAGAGACAACCCTGGCAGGGGGCTCTTAAACAATGAGCAGTTCTTC. Full variable domain (outside the CDR3, taken from reference TRBV25-1 and TRBJ2-1): EADIYQTPRYLVIGTGKKITLECSQTMGHDKMYWYQQDPGMELHLIHYSYGVNSTEKGDLSSESTVSRIRTEHFPLTLESARPSHTSQYLCASRDNPGRGLLNNEQFFGPGTRLTVL.

In this sample, this clonotype turned up many times. The CDR3 DNA is TGCAGTGCTAGAGATGGGGCGGGAGGGCCGAATGAGCAGTTCTTC. The encoded protein is CSARDGAGGPNEQFF. The V gene is TRBV20-1, the J gene TRBJ2-1; 9 positions match TRBD2. The CDR3 sequence is 15 residues long. V lost 0 bases, J lost 7 bases, and 7 bases stayed unmatched. Germline V gives CDR1 DFQATT, CDR2 SNEGSKA (reference sequence).